These 11 T cell receptor beta chains were all obtained from the same sample, sequenced in a study of blood T cell repertoires in COVID-19. Assay: immunoSEQ multiplex PCR; the TCRdb copy retains only in-frame clones and omits some. The table has approximately 250,000 clones, approximately 88% seen once. Sequenced: peripheral blood. The receptors were gathered from a woman aged 70 to 79 with COVID-19, enrolled during active disease.

The rearrangement uses TRBV5-1 and TRBJ2-7; TRBD1 aligns across 11 bases. This CDR3 has 14 residues. V dropped 5 bases and J dropped 2; count of bases not matched to a gene: 3. Germline V gene lookup returns CDR1 SGHRS and CDR2 YFSETQ. CDR3 in DNA: TGCGCCAGCAGATCGGGACAGGGGGCCTACGAGCAGTACTTC. As protein: CASRSGQGAYEQYF. The full variable domain, rest sourced from reference TRBV5-1 and TRBJ2-7, is KAGVTQTPRYLIKTRGQQVTLSCSPISGHRSVSWYQQTPGQGLQFLFEYFSETQRNKGNFPGRFSGRQFSNSRSEMNVSTLELGDSALYLCASRSGQGAYEQYFGPGTRLTVT.

The rearrangement joins TRBV11-3 to TRBJ2-1; D possibly corresponds to TRBD1 (5 bases). V lost 1 base, J lost 2 bases, and 12 bases lay in between. Germline CDR1 and CDR2: SGHNT and YENEEA. CDR3 size: 16 residues. The CDR3, as DNA: TGTGCCAGCAGCTTAGGCGGACACCCGACCTACAATGAGCAGTTCTTC. Its translation: CASSLGGHPTYNEQFF.

This clone showed up just once. The chain recombines TRBV5-1 with TRBJ1-2; weak D call: TRBD1 (5 bases). The germline CDR1 and CDR2 sequences are SGHRS and YFSETQ. The CDR3 is made up of 13 amino acids. Trimming removed 3 bases from V and 8 bases from J, with 14 bases in between. In DNA form, the CDR3 reads TGCGCCAGCAGCTCGGACGGGGGTCAAGGCTACACCTTC. Translation gives CASSSDGGQGYTF.

A few counts support this clone. The chain recombines TRBV5-1 with TRBJ2-2; the D gene is possibly TRBD2 (5 bases). The CDR3 has 15 residues. CDR1 SGHRS and CDR2 YFSETQ come from the germline V gene. V was pared by 0 bases and J by 4 bases, with 10 bases between. CDR3 sequence reads: CASSLDKGATGELFF. The CDR3 DNA follows: TGCGCCAGCAGCTTGGATAAGGGAGCCACCGGGGAGCTGTTTTTT. The whole variable domain, remainder taken from reference TRBV5-1 and TRBJ2-2, is KAGVTQTPRYLIKTRGQQVTLSCSPISGHRSVSWYQQTPGQGLQFLFEYFSETQRNKGNFPGRFSGRQFSNSRSEMNVSTLELGDSALYLCASSLDKGATGELFFGEGSRLTVL.

The chain employs TRBV29-1 and TRBJ2-7, with D possibly TRBD2 on 5 matching bases. V was shortened by 7 bases and J by 4 bases, with 17 bases between the two germline ends. This CDR3 comprises 13 residues. Looked up from germline, CDR1 is SQVTM and CDR2 is ANQGSEA. CDR3 bases: TGCAGCGGCTATTCCGGGATTACTTACGAGCAGTACTTC. Amino acid sequence: CSGYSGITYEQYF.

This clone was detected a few times. V is TRBV28 and J is TRBJ1-5, with D possibly TRBD1 on 5 matching bases. Germline assignment: CDR1 MDHEN and CDR2 SYDVKM. This CDR3 is built from 16 residues. Trimming removed 3 bases from V and 4 bases from J, with 16 bases in between. The CDR3 reads CASSFLDTVGNQPQHF. For the CDR3, the DNA is TGTGCCAGCAGTTTCTTGGACACGGTCGGGAATCAGCCCCAGCATTTT. The whole variable domain, remainder taken from reference TRBV28 and TRBJ1-5, is DVKVTQSSRYLVKRTGEKVFLECVQDMDHENMFWYRQDPGLGLRLIYFSYDVKMKEKGDIPEGYSVSREKKERFSLILESASTNQTSMYLCASSFLDTVGNQPQHFGDGTRLSIL.

The chain combines TRBV9 with TRBJ1-5, with 8 bases that match TRBD1. The CDR3 loop spans 15 amino acids. CDR1 SGDLS and CDR2 YYNGEE come from the germline V gene. V trimming: 4 bases; J trimming: 5 bases; junction bases outside the gene matches: 8. This chain's CDR3 is CASSPDGDRHQPQHF. The CDR3 DNA follows: TGTGCCAGCAGCCCAGACGGGGACAGGCATCAGCCCCAGCATTTT.

The chain has TRBV24-1 and TRBJ2-2; 12 bases match TRBD2. The CDR3 contains 17 residues. V was clipped by 4 bases and J by 1 base; unmatched bases: 3. The V gene's germline CDR1 is KGHDR and CDR2 SFDVKD. This CDR3 reads CATSDQLAGGNTGELFF. DNA of the CDR3: TGTGCCACCAGTGACCAACTAGCGGGAGGGAACACCGGGGAGCTGTTTTTT.

The chain uses TRBV5-1 and TRBJ2-3; the match to TRBD1 covers 7 bases. This CDR3 has 14 residues. Looked up from germline, CDR1 is SGHRS and CDR2 is YFSETQ. The V segment lost 6 bases and the J segment 5 bases; nucleotides outside the gene matches: 9. In DNA, the CDR3 is TGCGCCAGCACTTACAGGGGTACAGTAGATACGCAGTATTTT. This codes for CASTYRGTVDTQYF.

V is TRBV10-3 and J is TRBJ2-1, with 8 bases fitting TRBD2. The V gene end was trimmed by 5 bases and the J gene end by 7 bases; junction bases not matched to a gene: 7. This CDR3 comprises 14 residues. CDR1 is ENHRY and CDR2 is SYGVKD in the germline V gene. The CDR3 DNA is TGTGCCATCAGTAGCGGGAGCGGCCGGAATGAGCAGTTCTTC. Translated: CAISSGSGRNEQFF.

J is TRBJ1-5 and V is TRBV2; 7 bases align to TRBD1. V lost 6 bases to trimming and J lost 3 bases; unmatched junction nucleotides: 8. The CDR3 contains 15 residues. The germline V gene encodes CDR1 SNHLY and CDR2 FYNNEI. The CDR3 reads CASSGVTGFNQPQHF. The DNA of the CDR3 is TGTGCCAGCAGCGGGGTGACAGGGTTCAATCAGCCCCAGCATTTT.